Each of the 14 T cell receptor beta chains below was sequenced from the same sample in a study of blood T cell repertoires in COVID-19. Sequencing was performed with immunoSEQ multiplex PCR; in TCRdb, only in-frame clones are kept and a portion is missing. Of around 450,000 clones in the sample, roughly 89% were seen once. What was sequenced was peripheral blood. These receptors all come from a woman aged 30 to 39 with acute or convalescent COVID-19.

The J gene is TRBJ1-1, the V gene TRBV19; D ambiguous. The CDR3 has 12 amino acids. Looked up from germline, CDR1 is LNHDA and CDR2 is SQIVND (reference sequence). Trimming took off 7 bases at V and 0 bases at J, with 6 bases between the two ends. The CDR3 region has the DNA TGTGCCAGTACGAACTTGAACACTGAAGCTTTCTTT. This sequence encodes CASTNLNTEAFF.

The J gene is TRBJ2-1, the V gene TRBV3-1 (or the pseudogene TRBV3-2), with 13 bases lining up with TRBD2. Germline lookup yields CDR1 LGHDT and CDR2 YNNKEL (reference sequence). The CDR3 runs to 15 residues. After removal of 4 bases from V and 6 bases from J, the junction contained 3 bases not matched to a gene. The CDR3: CASSRGTSGANEQFF. The CDR3, as DNA: TGTGCCAGCAGCCGCGGGACTAGCGGGGCCAATGAGCAGTTCTTC.

This sequence joins TRBV18 and TRBJ1-3; 8 bases are shared with TRBD1. This CDR3 is 16 amino acids long. V lost 1 base and J lost 0; bases outside the gene matches: 2. Germline V gene data show CDR1 as KGHSH and CDR2 as LQKENI. CDR3 protein: CASSPLTGASGNTIYF. The CDR3 DNA is TGTGCCAGCTCACCACTGACAGGGGCCTCTGGAAACACCATATATTTT.

Remarks on this clone: Other DNA sequences from this sample encode an identical CDR3 as well. The rearrangement uses TRBV3-1 (or the pseudogene TRBV3-2) and TRBJ2-7, with D perhaps matching TRBD1 (5 bases). The CDR3 contains 12 residues. Trimming cost V 4 bases and J 2 bases, with 6 bases left between them. CDR1 LGHDT and CDR2 YNNKEL come from the germline V gene (reference sequence). CDR3 in amino acids: CASSPGTYEQYF. The CDR3 region has the DNA TGTGCCAGCAGCCCAGGGACCTACGAGCAGTACTTC.

V gene TRBV24-1 combines with J gene TRBJ1-2, with D uncertain. CDR3 length: 13 residues. Trimming removed 7 bases at V and 1 base at J, with 9 bases between. CDR1 and CDR2 from the germline V gene are KGHDR and SFDVKD. CDR3 sequence reads: CATSERDNYGYTF. The CDR3 region has the DNA TGTGCCACCAGCGAGAGGGATAACTATGGCTACACCTTC.

V is TRBV2 and J is TRBJ2-2; TRBD2 aligns across 8 bases. Germline CDR1 is SNHLY and CDR2 is FYNNEI. J was trimmed by 5 bases and V by 4 bases; bases with no gene match: 6. The CDR3 covers 15 residues. The CDR3 protein is CASSVRGVGTGELFF. The DNA of the CDR3 is TGTGCCAGCAGTGTGCGGGGGGTAGGAACCGGGGAGCTGTTTTTT. The entire variable domain, with the rest obtained from reference TRBV2 and TRBJ2-2, is as follows: EPEVTQTPSHQVTQMGQEVILRCVPISNHLYFYWYRQILGQKVEFLVSFYNNEISEKSEIFDDQFSVERPDGSNFTLKIRSTKLEDSAMYFCASSVRGVGTGELFFGEGSRLTVL.

The J gene is TRBJ2-7, the V gene TRBV11-2; the D is unclear. The ends were cut back, 7 bases at V and 0 bases at J, with 13 bases in the middle. CDR1 is SGHAT and CDR2 is FQNNGV in the germline V gene. The CDR3 loop spans 14 amino acids. The CDR3 loop is CASTPFLGSYEQYF. The DNA of the CDR3 is TGTGCCAGCACCCCATTTCTCGGCTCCTACGAGCAGTACTTC.

The rearrangement joins TRBV28 to TRBJ2-7; 7 bases are a match to TRBD1. Germline CDR1 and CDR2: MDHEN and SYDVKM. The ends lost 5 bases at V and 3 bases at J; junction bases unmatched: 4. The CDR3 is made up of 13 amino acids. CDR3 in DNA: TGTGCCAGCAGTAGCCCAGGGGGCTACGAGCAGTACTTC. Translated: CASSSPGGYEQYF.

In this sample, this clone turned up a few times. This chain joins TRBV25-1 and TRBJ1-2, with D possibly TRBD1 on 6 matching bases. This CDR3 region has 14 residues. The V end was cut by 4 bases, the J end by 4 bases, with 13 bases between. Germline loops: CDR1 MGHDK, CDR2 SYGVNS. CDR3 DNA: TGTGCCAGCAGTGGGGAAGACAGGATCTATGGCTACACCTTC. Translating gives CASSGEDRIYGYTF.

The J gene is TRBJ2-3, the V gene TRBV7-9; D unclear. Trimming left V 3 bases short and J 2 bases short, with 18 bases between. The CDR3 covers 17 residues. The germline V gene has CDR1 SEHNR and CDR2 FQNEAQ (reference sequence). The CDR3 DNA sequence: TGTGCCAGCAGCTTTCCCTTTCCCGTCCCCTCCACAGATACGCAGTATTTT. As protein: CASSFPFPVPSTDTQYF.

V is TRBV3-1 (or the pseudogene TRBV3-2) and J is TRBJ2-7, with TRBD2 matching over 14 bases. The CDR3 extends over 16 amino acids. Germline V lookup: CDR1 LGHDT, CDR2 YNNKEL (reference sequence). Trimming removed 3 bases from V and 7 bases from J; junction bases left unmatched: 8. The CDR3: CASSQRLAGGPGEQYF. The DNA of the CDR3 is TGTGCCAGCAGCCAGCGACTAGCGGGGGGGCCGGGAGAGCAGTACTTC.

The V and J genes are TRBV6-5 and TRBJ1-3, with D possibly matching TRBD1 (5 bases). Looked up from germline, CDR1 is MNHEY and CDR2 is SVGAGI. The CDR3 length is 14 residues. Trimming removed 2 bases at V and 4 bases at J, with 9 bases between. The CDR3 loop reads CASSYRGRGNTIYF. The CDR3 DNA follows: TGTGCCAGCAGTTACAGGGGCCGGGGAAACACCATATATTTT.

This clone was counted a single time. V is TRBV11-2 and J is TRBJ2-2, with D tentatively TRBD2 (6 bases). Deletions cut 7 bases from V and 4 bases from J, with 19 bases between. The germline V gene has CDR1 SGHAT and CDR2 FQNNGV. This CDR3 region has 16 residues. The CDR3 sequence is CASTTTRGTPTGELFF. CDR3 bases: TGTGCCAGCACCACAACGCGGGGAACTCCCACCGGGGAGCTGTTTTTT.

The V and J genes are TRBV5-4 and TRBJ1-2; D not resolved. Per germline, CDR1 SGHNT and CDR2 YYREEE (reference sequence). V lost 2 bases and J lost 7, with 9 bases in between. The CDR3 covers 12 residues. This CDR3 reads CASSFRRAGYTF. The DNA for the CDR3 is TGTGCCAGCAGCTTCCGCCGAGCTGGCTACACCTTC. Using reference TRBV5-4 and TRBJ1-2 for the parts outside the CDR3, the full variable domain is ETGVTQSPTHLIKTRGQQVTLRCSSQSGHNTVSWYQQALGQGPQFIFQYYREEENGRGNFPPRFSGLQFPNYSSELNVNALELDDSALYLCASSFRRAGYTFGSGTRLTVV.